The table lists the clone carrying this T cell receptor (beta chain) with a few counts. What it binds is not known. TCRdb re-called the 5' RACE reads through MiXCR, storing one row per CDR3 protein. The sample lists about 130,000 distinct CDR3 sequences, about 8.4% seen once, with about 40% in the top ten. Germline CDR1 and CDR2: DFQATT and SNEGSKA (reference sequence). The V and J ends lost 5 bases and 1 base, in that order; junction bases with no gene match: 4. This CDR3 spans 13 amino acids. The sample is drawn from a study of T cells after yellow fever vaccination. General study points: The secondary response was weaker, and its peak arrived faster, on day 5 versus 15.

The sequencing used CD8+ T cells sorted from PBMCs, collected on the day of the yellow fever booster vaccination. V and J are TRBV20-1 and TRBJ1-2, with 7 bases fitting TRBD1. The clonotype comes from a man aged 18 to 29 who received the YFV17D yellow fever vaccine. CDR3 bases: TGCAGTGCTCCGGGACAGCATAACTATGGCTACACCTTC. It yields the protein CSAPGQHNYGYTF.